This T cell receptor (beta chain) was sequenced during a study of CD8 T cells in ankylosing spondylitis. Study-level points and caveats: Researchers report that disease-linked clones proved CD8+ and relatively rare in peripheral blood. Matched ankylosing spondylitis synovial fluid reportedly showed significant enrichment of disease-linked clones. Seemingly distinctive of ankylosing spondylitis blood was a TCR beta motif formed by eight highly homologous variants.

Germline V gene lookup returns CDR1 SGHDT and CDR2 YYEEEE. The CDR3 has 14 residues. With 4 bases removed from V and 6 bases from J, the gap between germline ends came to 13 bases. The TCR beta libraries were generated through quantitative 5'-RACE incorporating molecular barcodes. TCRdb reprocessed the 5' RACE reads via MiXCR and lists one record per CDR3 protein. The sample includes fewer than 400,000 distinct CDR3 sequences, roughly 8% of them seen just once. A word on this clonotype: Antigen unknown.

The V gene is TRBV5-6, the J gene TRBJ2-2; D possibly corresponds to TRBD1 (6 bases). The sample comprised blood, either unsorted or a sorted T cell fraction (not recorded which). This TCR came from a male donor with ankylosing spondylitis. CDR3 residues: CASSSQTGSGELFF. The CDR3 DNA reads as TGTGCCAGCAGCAGCCAGACAGGTTCCGGGGAGCTGTTTTTT.